What follows describes a single TCR beta chain. Its matching antigen is unknown. One end of the junction varies from germline; a read error may be responsible. These data come from a study of T cell repertoires in cytomegalovirus infection. TCRdb reprocessed the reads via MiXCR and lists one record per CDR3 protein. Found here are fewer than 900,000 distinct CDR3 sequences, almost 30% of them singletons; the top ten hold roughly 14%. The germline CDR1 and CDR2 sequences are MNHEY and SVGAGI. CDR3 length equals 15 residues. The starting material was cultured CD8+ T cells from PBMCs, obtained from culture after CMV antigen stimulation. The chain couples TRBV6-5 to TRBJ1-6, with unresolved D. The receptor comes from a human donor in good health (CMV status not recorded). Some clones in this sample may be carry-over from other donors' samples. The CDR3 protein is CASSHSIIYNSPLYF. DNA for the CDR3: TGTGCCAGCAGTCACTCGATTATCTATAATTCACCCCTCTACTTT.